The next 18 T cell receptor beta chains were all read from a single sample in a study of blood T cell repertoires in COVID-19. The table came from immunoSEQ multiplex PCR; TCRdb's copy has only in-frame clones and leaves some out. The data contain approximately 500,000 clones, less than 90% of them singletons. Sequencing was performed on peripheral blood. These receptors were collected from a woman between 50 and 59 years old with COVID-19, enrolled during active disease.

This clone was observed once. J is TRBJ1-1 and V is TRBV30; D is possibly TRBD1 (5 bases). The CDR3 sequence is 10 residues long. V dropped 3 bases and J dropped 6 bases, with 5 bases sitting between them. The V gene's germline CDR1 is GTSNPN and CDR2 SVGIG (reference sequence). The CDR3 nucleotides are TGTGCCTGGAGACAGGCTGAAGCTTTCTTT. Amino acids: CAWRQAEAFF.

The rearrangement links TRBV9 to TRBJ2-3; the match to TRBD2 covers 14 bases. The V and J ends lost 3 bases and 5 bases, in that order; junction bases with no gene match: 5. The CDR3 consists of 16 residues. In germline, CDR1 is SGDLS, CDR2 YYNGEE. CDR3 nucleotides: TGTGCCAGCAGCGGAGGGACTAGCGGGGGTGGAGATACGCAGTATTTT. Translating it yields CASSGGTSGGGDTQYF.

The rearrangement links TRBV4-2 to TRBJ1-2; 9 nucleotides agree with TRBD1. The CDR3 runs 16 residues. Looked up from germline, CDR1 is LGHNA and CDR2 is YNFKEQ. V trimming: 1 base; J trimming: 3 bases; junction bases outside the gene matches: 6. CDR3 amino acids: CASSQASGQGDYGYTF. For the CDR3, the DNA is TGTGCCAGCAGCCAAGCCTCGGGACAGGGTGACTATGGCTACACCTTC.

This clone was picked up one time. The genes are TRBV28 and TRBJ1-2; no reliable D call. Germline V gives CDR1 MDHEN, CDR2 SYDVKM. V was cut by 6 bases and J by 4 bases, with 15 bases left in between. The length of the CDR3 is 14 residues. The CDR3 bases are TGTGCCAGCAGGGGCCGGGAGGGCCTCTATGGCTACACCTTC. Amino acid sequence: CASRGREGLYGYTF.

The chain has TRBV5-6 and TRBJ1-1, with D possibly being TRBD1 (6 bases). Germline V CDR1 and CDR2: SGHDT, YYEEEE. This CDR3 contains 15 residues. Deletions cut 4 bases from V and 5 bases from J, with 18 bases between. As DNA, the CDR3 is TGTGCCAGCAGCCCAGCCAACAGGGCCCCAACTGAAGCTTTCTTT. It yields the protein CASSPANRAPTEAFF.

The V call is TRBV7-2, the J call TRBJ2-5; unclear D gene. CDR3 length equals 13 residues. Germline CDR1 is SGHTA and CDR2 is FQGNSA. V lost 3 bases and J 1 base, leaving 6 bases between the germline ends. In DNA form, the CDR3 reads TGTGCCAGCAGCTTGGCTTCCCAAGAGACCCAGTACTTC. Its protein is CASSLASQETQYF.

V gene TRBV7-3 combines with J gene TRBJ2-1, with D tentatively TRBD1 (6 bases). Trimming removed 4 bases at V and 0 bases at J, with 13 bases between. This CDR3 comprises 16 residues. The V gene's germline CDR1 is SGHTA and CDR2 FQGTGA. The CDR3 loop reads CASSSRTAGSYNEQFF. In nucleotides, the CDR3 is TGTGCCAGCAGCTCACGGACAGCCGGCTCCTACAATGAGCAGTTCTTC.

This clone appeared once. The gene calls are TRBV30 and TRBJ1-1; TRBD1 might be the D (5 bases). The germline V gene has CDR1 GTSNPN and CDR2 SVGIG (reference sequence). V dropped 7 bases and J dropped 3 bases, with 12 bases sitting between them. CDR3 length: 12 residues. The CDR3 is CAYRSYYTEAFF. CDR3 in DNA: TGTGCCTACAGGAGCTACTACACTGAAGCTTTCTTT.

This sequence joins TRBV7-2 and TRBJ2-1; 13 nucleotides line up with TRBD2. The CDR3 has 16 amino acids. J lost 3 bases, V lost 6 bases, and 5 bases had no gene match. Germline V CDR1 and CDR2: SGHTA, FQGNSA. CDR3 in amino acids: CASSHGLAGVYNEQFF. The CDR3 coding sequence is TGTGCCAGCAGTCACGGACTAGCGGGGGTCTACAATGAGCAGTTCTTC.

The chain employs TRBV28 and TRBJ1-4; no reliable D call. V was clipped by 2 bases and J by 4 bases, with 8 bases between them. CDR1 and CDR2 (germline): MDHEN, SYDVKM. The CDR3 covers 14 residues. CDR3 nucleotides: TGTGCCAGCAGTTTAAGCCGGGATAATGAAAAACTGTTTTTT. It yields the protein CASSLSRDNEKLFF.

The chain joins TRBV24-1 to TRBJ2-1, with a tentative D call TRBD1 (6 bases). CDR1 is KGHDR, CDR2 SFDVKD, per germline. Deletions cut 7 bases from V and 1 base from J, with 7 bases between. The CDR3 is 13 amino acids. The CDR3 nucleotides are TGTGCCACCAGGGACAGTTCCTACAATGAGCAGTTCTTC. Amino acid sequence: CATRDSSYNEQFF.

The chain is built from TRBV11-1 and TRBJ1-5, with TRBD1 identical over 8 bases. Germline V CDR1 and CDR2: SGHAT, FQDESV (reference sequence). The CDR3 has 15 amino acids. After removal of 1 base from V and 5 bases from J, the junction contained 4 bases not matched to a gene. The CDR3 coding sequence is TGTGCCAGCAGCTTAGACGGGACAGGTGATCAGCCCCAGCATTTT. Protein sequence: CASSLDGTGDQPQHF.

The V call is TRBV6-6, the J call TRBJ1-1; D is unresolved. Germline V gene sequence: CDR1 MNHNY, CDR2 SVGAGI (reference sequence). The CDR3 totals 13 residues. With 6 bases removed from V and 0 bases from J, the gap between germline ends came to 8 bases. The DNA of the CDR3 is TGTGCCAGCAGCCAACAGCTGAACACTGAAGCTTTCTTT. It yields the protein CASSQQLNTEAFF.

In its sample, this clone was seen once. The rearrangement joins TRBV6-5 to TRBJ1-1, with TRBD1 identical over 8 bases. J was trimmed by 9 bases and V by 2 bases; bases with no gene match: 5. The CDR3 is 13 residues long. CDR1 and CDR2 from the germline V gene are MNHEY and SVGAGI. CDR3 coding DNA: TGTGCCAGCAGTTACACAGACAGGGGAAAAGCTTTCTTT. It is translated as CASSYTDRGKAFF.

The V call is TRBV27, the J call TRBJ1-1; TRBD1 is a possible D gene (5 bases). The CDR3 has 13 amino acids. Per germline, CDR1 MNHEY and CDR2 SMNVEV (reference sequence). The V and J ends lost 4 bases and 4 bases respectively, with 10 bases between them. DNA of the CDR3: TGTGCCAGCAGTTCGACAGACTTCACTGAAGCTTTCTTT. It encodes CASSSTDFTEAFF.

The rearrangement uses TRBV3-1 (or the pseudogene TRBV3-2) and TRBJ2-7, with no clear D. This CDR3 is built from 16 residues. Trimming took off 0 bases at V and 2 bases at J, with 14 bases between the two ends. Germline V CDR1 and CDR2: LGHDT, YNNKEL (reference sequence). CDR3 nucleotide sequence: TGTGCCAGCAGCCAAGATTGGCCAGTGTTACCCTACGAGCAGTACTTC. Translating it yields CASSQDWPVLPYEQYF.

The chain combines TRBV5-4 with TRBJ2-1; 8 bases agree with TRBD1. In germline, CDR1 is SGHNT, CDR2 YYREEE (reference sequence). V dropped 2 bases and J dropped 8; count of bases not matched to a gene: 3. The length of the CDR3 is 13 residues. This CDR3 reads CASSLQGVDEQFF. CDR3 nucleotides: TGTGCCAGCAGCTTACAGGGGGTGGATGAGCAGTTCTTC.

The chain links TRBV7-9 to TRBJ1-1; no definite D call. There are 15 residues in the CDR3. Germline V gene lookup returns CDR1 SEHNR and CDR2 FQNEAQ (reference sequence). The germline V and J ends were trimmed by 6 bases and 1 base, with 15 bases remaining between them. The CDR3 loop reads CASSLKSGRNTEAFF. Here the CDR3 DNA reads TGTGCCAGCAGTCTAAAATCCGGGAGGAACACTGAAGCTTTCTTT.